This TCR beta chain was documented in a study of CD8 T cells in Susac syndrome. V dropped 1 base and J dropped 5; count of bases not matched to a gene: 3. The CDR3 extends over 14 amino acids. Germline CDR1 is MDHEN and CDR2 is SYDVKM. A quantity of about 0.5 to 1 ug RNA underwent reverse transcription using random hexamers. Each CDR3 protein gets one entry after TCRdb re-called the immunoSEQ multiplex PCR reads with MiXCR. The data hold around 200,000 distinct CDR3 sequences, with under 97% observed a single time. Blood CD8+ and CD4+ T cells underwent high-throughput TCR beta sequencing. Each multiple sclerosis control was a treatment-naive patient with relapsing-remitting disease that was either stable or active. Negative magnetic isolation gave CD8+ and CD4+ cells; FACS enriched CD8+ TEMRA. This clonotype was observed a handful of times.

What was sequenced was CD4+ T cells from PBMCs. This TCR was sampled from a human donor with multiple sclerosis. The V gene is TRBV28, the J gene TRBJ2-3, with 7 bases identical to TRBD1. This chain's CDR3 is CASSLLAGGDTQYF. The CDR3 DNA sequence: TGTGCCAGCAGTTTATTGGCAGGGGGAGATACGCAGTATTTT. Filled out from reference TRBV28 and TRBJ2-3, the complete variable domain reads DVKVTQSSRYLVKRTGEKVFLECVQDMDHENMFWYRQDPGLGLRLIYFSYDVKMKEKGDIPEGYSVSREKKERFSLILESASTNQTSMYLCASSLLAGGDTQYFGPGTRLTVL.